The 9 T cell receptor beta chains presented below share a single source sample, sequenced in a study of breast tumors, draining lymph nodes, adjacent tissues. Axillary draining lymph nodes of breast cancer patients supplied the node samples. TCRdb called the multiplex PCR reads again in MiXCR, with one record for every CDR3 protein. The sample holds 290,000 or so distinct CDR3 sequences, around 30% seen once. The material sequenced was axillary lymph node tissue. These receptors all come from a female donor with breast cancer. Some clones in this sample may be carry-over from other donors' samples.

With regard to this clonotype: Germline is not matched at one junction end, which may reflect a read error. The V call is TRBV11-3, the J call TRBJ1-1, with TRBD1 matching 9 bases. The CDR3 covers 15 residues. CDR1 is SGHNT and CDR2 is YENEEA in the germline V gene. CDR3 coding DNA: TGTGCCAGCAGTTTAGGTCGGACAGGGGTCACTGAAGCTTTCTTT. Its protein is CASSLGRTGVTEAFF.

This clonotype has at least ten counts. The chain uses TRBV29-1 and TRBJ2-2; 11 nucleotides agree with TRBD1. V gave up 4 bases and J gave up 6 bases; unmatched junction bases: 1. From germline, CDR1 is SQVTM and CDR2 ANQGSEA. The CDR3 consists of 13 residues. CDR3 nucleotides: TGCAGCGTTGGGACAGGGGGCGCCGGGGAGCTGTTTTTT. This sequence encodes CSVGTGGAGELFF.

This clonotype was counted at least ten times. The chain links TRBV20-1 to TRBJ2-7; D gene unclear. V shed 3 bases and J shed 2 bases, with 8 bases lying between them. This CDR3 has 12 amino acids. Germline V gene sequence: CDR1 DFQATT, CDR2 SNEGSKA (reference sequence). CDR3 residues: CSASRLAYEQYF. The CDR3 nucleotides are TGCAGTGCTAGTCGGCTCGCCTACGAGCAGTACTTC.

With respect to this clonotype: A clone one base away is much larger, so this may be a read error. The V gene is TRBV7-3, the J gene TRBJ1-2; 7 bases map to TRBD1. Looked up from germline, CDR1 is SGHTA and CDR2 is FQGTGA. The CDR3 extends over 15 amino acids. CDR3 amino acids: CASSPGDRSHYGYPF. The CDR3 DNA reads TGTGCCAGCAGCCCCGGGGACAGATCGCACTATGGCTACCCCTTC.

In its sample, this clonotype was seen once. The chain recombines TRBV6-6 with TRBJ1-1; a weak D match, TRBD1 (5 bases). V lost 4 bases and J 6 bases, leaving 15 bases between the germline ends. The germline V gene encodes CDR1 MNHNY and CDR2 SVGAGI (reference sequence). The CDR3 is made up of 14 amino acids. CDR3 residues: CASSFVDSVSEAFF. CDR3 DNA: TGTGCCAGCAGTTTCGTAGACAGTGTATCTGAAGCTTTCTTT.

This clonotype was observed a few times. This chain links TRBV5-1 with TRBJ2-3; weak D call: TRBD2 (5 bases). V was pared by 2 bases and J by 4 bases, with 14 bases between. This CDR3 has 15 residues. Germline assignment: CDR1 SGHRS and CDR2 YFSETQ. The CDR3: CASSFLVGEADTQYF. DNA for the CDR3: TGCGCCAGCAGCTTTCTAGTGGGAGAGGCAGATACGCAGTATTTT.

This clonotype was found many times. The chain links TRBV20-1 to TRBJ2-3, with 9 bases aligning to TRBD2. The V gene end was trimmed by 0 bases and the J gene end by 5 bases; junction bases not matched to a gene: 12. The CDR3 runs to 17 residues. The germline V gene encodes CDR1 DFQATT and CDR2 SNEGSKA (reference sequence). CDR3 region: CSARDAFSGRFGDTQYF. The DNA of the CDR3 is TGCAGTGCTAGAGATGCTTTTAGCGGGAGATTTGGAGATACGCAGTATTTT.

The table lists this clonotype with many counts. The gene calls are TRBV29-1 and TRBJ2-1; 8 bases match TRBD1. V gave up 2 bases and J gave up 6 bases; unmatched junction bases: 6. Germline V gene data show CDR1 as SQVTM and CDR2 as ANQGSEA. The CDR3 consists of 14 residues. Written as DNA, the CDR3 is TGCAGCGTTGAAACTGGCAGGGGGCTCAATGAGCAGTTCTTC. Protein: CSVETGRGLNEQFF.

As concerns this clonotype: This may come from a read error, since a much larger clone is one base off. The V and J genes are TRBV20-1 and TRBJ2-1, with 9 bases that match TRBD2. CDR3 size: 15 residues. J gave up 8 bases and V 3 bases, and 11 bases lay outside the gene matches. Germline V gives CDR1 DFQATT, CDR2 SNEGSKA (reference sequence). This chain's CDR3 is CSARDILAGADEQFF. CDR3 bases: TGCAGTGCTAGGGATATTTTAGCGGGAGCGGATGAGCAGTTCTTC.